One and the same sample provided the 11 T cell receptor beta chains below, sequenced in a study of blood T cell repertoires in COVID-19. TCRdb's table, derived via immunoSEQ multiplex PCR, lists solely in-frame clones and lacks some. The sample includes about 120,000 clones, roughly 80% seen only once; the top ten take 2% to 2.5%. Sequenced sample: peripheral blood. These receptors were taken from a young man with acute or convalescent COVID-19.

V gene TRBV12-3 or TRBV12-4 combines with J gene TRBJ1-4; possible D gene TRBD1, 5 bases. V lost 6 bases and J lost 6, with 11 bases in between. The CDR3 consists of 13 residues. The CDR3 DNA follows: TGTGCCAGCAGAGCCTCAGGGCATGAAAAACTGTTTTTT. It is translated as CASRASGHEKLFF.

This clone was seen a single time. Other DNA sequences within the sample encode an identical CDR3. The V and J genes are TRBV30 and TRBJ1-5; TRBD1 matches 7 bases. Germline lookup yields CDR1 GTSNPN and CDR2 SVGIG (reference sequence). Germline trimming cut 5 bases from V and 2 bases from J; bases unmatched to any gene: 0. The CDR3 totals 12 residues. This chain's CDR3 is CAWGTGNQPQHF. CDR3 in DNA: TGTGCCTGGGGGACAGGCAATCAGCCCCAGCATTTT.

J is TRBJ1-1 and V is TRBV7-9; 7 bases map to TRBD1. The CDR3 totals 16 residues. Trimming cost V 6 bases and J 1 base; bases outside gene matches: 11. Per the germline V gene, CDR1 is SEHNR and CDR2 is FQNEAQ (reference sequence). The CDR3 region is CASRTNRQGGNTEAFF. The CDR3 bases are TGTGCCAGCAGAACTAATCGACAGGGCGGGAACACTGAAGCTTTCTTT.

The chain carries TRBV6-5 and TRBJ1-2; 9 nucleotides line up with TRBD1. The CDR3 length is 14 residues. Trimming at V came to 5 bases and at J to 7 bases, leaving 8 bases not matched to a gene. Germline V CDR1 and CDR2: MNHEY, SVGAGI. CDR3 loop: CASSTGTGFGGYTF. For the CDR3, the DNA is TGTGCCAGCAGTACCGGGACAGGGTTTGGTGGCTACACCTTC.

V gene TRBV3-1 (or the pseudogene TRBV3-2) combines with J gene TRBJ1-1, with no clear D. This CDR3 contains 13 residues. Trimming shortened V by 3 bases and J by 0 bases, and 5 bases separated the two germline ends. The V gene's germline CDR1 is LGHDT and CDR2 YNNKEL (reference sequence). CDR3 coding DNA: TGTGCCAGCAGCCAGGCCATGAACACTGAAGCTTTCTTT. Translating gives CASSQAMNTEAFF.

The chain couples TRBV7-3 to TRBJ2-1; TRBD2 matches at 7 bases. The J segment lost 9 bases and the V segment lost 2 bases, leaving 4 bases of the junction unmatched. CDR1 and CDR2 from the germline V gene are SGHTA and FQGTGA. This CDR3 contains 13 residues. CDR3 sequence reads: CASSLAGVSEQFF. For the CDR3, the DNA is TGTGCCAGCAGCTTAGCGGGGGTAAGTGAGCAGTTCTTC. Based on the CDR3 plus reference TRBV7-3 and TRBJ2-1, the full variable domain is GAGVSQTPSNKVTEKGKYVELRCDPISGHTALYWYRQSLGQGPEFLIYFQGTGAADDSGLPNDRFFAVRPEGSVSTLKIQRTERGDSAVYLCASSLAGVSEQFFGPGTRLTVL.

The CDR3 here is CAWGQGYEQYF. CDR3 bases: TGTGCCTGGGGACAGGGTTACGAGCAGTACTTC. The chain recombines TRBV30 with TRBJ2-7; 8 bases fit TRBD1. The CDR3 sequence is 11 residues long. In germline, CDR1 is GTSNPN, CDR2 SVGIG (reference sequence). V trimming: 5 bases; J trimming: 4 bases; junction bases outside the gene matches: 1.

This chain connects TRBV10-3 to TRBJ2-2; 7 bases match TRBD2. V shed 6 bases and J 7 bases; nucleotides not matched to a gene: 20. This CDR3 region has 18 residues. Germline CDR1 is ENHRY and CDR2 is SYGVKD. CDR3: CAIRSRAGEGRGVGELFF. In DNA form, the CDR3 reads TGTGCCATCAGGAGCCGCGCGGGGGAGGGGAGAGGGGTCGGGGAGCTGTTTTTT.

This chain uses TRBV11-3 with TRBJ2-5; 7 nucleotides agree with TRBD2. This CDR3 spans 14 amino acids. In germline, CDR1 is SGHNT, CDR2 YENEEA. The J segment lost 2 bases and the V segment lost 5 bases, leaving 5 bases of the junction unmatched. The CDR3: CASSTGGPQETQYF. The CDR3 nucleotides read TGTGCCAGCAGCACGGGGGGACCGCAAGAGACCCAGTACTTC.

The chain combines TRBV6-5 with TRBJ1-5; TRBD1 agrees at 7 bases. Germline V gene data show CDR1 as MNHEY and CDR2 as SVGAGI. Losses at the gene ends were 7 bases for V and 0 bases for J; bases not matched to a gene: 3. This CDR3 has 14 amino acids. This CDR3 is CASMGTASNQPQHF. Written as DNA, the CDR3 is TGTGCCAGCATGGGGACAGCTAGCAATCAGCCCCAGCATTTT.

This rearrangement joins TRBV4-1 to TRBJ1-5; D call uncertain. Trimming took off 1 base at V and 1 base at J, with 11 bases between the two ends. The V gene's germline CDR1 is MGHRA and CDR2 YSYEKL. The CDR3 loop spans 16 amino acids. This chain's CDR3 is CASSQAPFRSNQPQHF. The CDR3 bases are TGCGCCAGCAGCCAAGCCCCCTTCAGGAGCAATCAGCCCCAGCATTTT.